These 32 T cell receptor beta chains came from one sample sequenced in a study of shared clonotypes between healthy human individuals. The repertoire was sequenced with immunoSEQ multiplex PCR; TCRdb's copy has only in-frame clones and lacks some. The sample has more than 1 million clones, about four fifths seen once. Sequencing was performed on memory CD4+ T cells from PBMCs. The subset was: CD45RA-negative fraction. All receptors derive from a man younger than 35 in good health. Some clones in this sample may be carry-over from other donors' samples.

The chain couples TRBV11-3 to TRBJ2-5; D remains ambiguous. The CDR3 consists of 17 residues. Germline values: CDR1 SGHNT, CDR2 YENEEA. V lost 0 bases and J 2 bases, leaving 16 bases between the germline ends. The CDR3 DNA reads TGTGCCAGCAGCTTAGAAAGGGCTGGGAAACGACAAGAGACCCAGTACTTC. The encoded protein is CASSLERAGKRQETQYF.

This chain uses TRBV2 with TRBJ1-1; a weak D match, TRBD1 (5 bases). V lost 8 bases, J lost 8 bases, and 15 bases lay in between. The V gene's germline CDR1 is SNHLY and CDR2 FYNNEI. The CDR3 has 12 residues. CDR3 DNA: TGTGCCAGCTGTCGTGCGGGGCTCGAAGCTTTCTTT. Amino acids: CASCRAGLEAFF.

Points on this clone: This specimen includes other DNA sequences encoding the same CDR3. V gene TRBV7-9 combines with J gene TRBJ2-6, with a weak D call TRBD1 (5 bases). Germline V gene lookup returns CDR1 SEHNR and CDR2 FQNEAQ (reference sequence). The length of the CDR3 is 15 residues. V lost 3 bases and J lost 0, with 6 bases in between. The CDR3 reads CASSLGLSGANVLTF. The CDR3 nucleotides are TGTGCCAGCAGCTTGGGGCTCTCTGGGGCCAACGTCCTGACTTTC. The whole variable domain, filled in from reference TRBV7-9 and TRBJ2-6, reads DTGVSQNPRHKITKRGQNVTFRCDPISEHNRLYWYRQTLGQGPEFLTYFQNEAQLEKSRLLSDRFSAERPKGSFSTLEIQRTEQGDSAMYLCASSLGLSGANVLTFGAGSRLTVL.

The rearrangement joins TRBV5-1 to TRBJ1-4; maybe TRBD1 (5 bases). The CDR3 has 15 residues. V was trimmed by 2 bases and J by 7 bases, leaving 15 bases between them. CDR1 is SGHRS and CDR2 is YFSETQ in the germline V gene. The CDR3 sequence: CASSLAAGRGEKLFF. CDR3 DNA sequence: TGCGCCAGCAGCTTAGCGGCAGGGCGAGGTGAAAAACTGTTTTTT. Based on the CDR3 plus reference TRBV5-1 and TRBJ1-4, the full variable domain is KAGVTQTPRYLIKTRGQQVTLSCSPISGHRSVSWYQQTPGQGLQFLFEYFSETQRNKGNFPGRFSGRQFSNSRSEMNVSTLELGDSALYLCASSLAAGRGEKLFFGSGTQLSVL.

J is TRBJ2-3 and V is TRBV29-1; the match to TRBD2 covers 11 bases. The germline gives CDR1 SQVTM, CDR2 ANQGSEA. The CDR3 is 15 residues long. Trimming took 6 bases from V and 1 from J; bases not matched to a gene: 6. CDR3 residues: CSVLLSGRGTDTQYF. CDR3 DNA: TGCAGCGTCCTCCTTAGCGGGAGGGGCACAGATACGCAGTATTTT.

This rearrangement joins TRBV7-9 to TRBJ1-4; D might be TRBD1 (5 bases). This CDR3 spans 17 amino acids. V was cut by 4 bases and J by 2 bases, with 17 bases left in between. Germline V gives CDR1 SEHNR, CDR2 FQNEAQ (reference sequence). CDR3: CASSSEYRQPTNEKLFF. The CDR3 DNA sequence: TGTGCCAGCAGCTCCGAATATAGACAGCCCACTAATGAAAAACTGTTTTTT.

J is TRBJ2-7 and V is TRBV28; 9 nucleotides line up with TRBD1. Germline lookup yields CDR1 MDHEN and CDR2 SYDVKM. The CDR3 length is 18 residues. V trimming: 4 bases; J trimming: 2 bases; junction bases outside the gene matches: 15. The CDR3 DNA reads TGTGCCAGCAGTTCCCCGTTGGCTTGGGACAGGGCCACCTACGAGCAGTACTTC. Translating it yields CASSSPLAWDRATYEQYF.

The chain uses TRBV28 and TRBJ1-4; tentative D call: TRBD1 (5 bases). Germline CDR1 and CDR2: MDHEN and SYDVKM. With 3 bases removed from V and 15 bases from J, the gap between germline ends came to 26 bases. CDR3 length: 16 amino acids. The CDR3 region is CASSFRDRKGARFLFF. The CDR3 DNA reads as TGTGCCAGCAGTTTTCGCGACCGGAAAGGGGCCCGGTTCTTGTTTTTT.

The V call is TRBV5-6, the J call TRBJ1-3; unclear D gene. This CDR3 is built from 15 residues. Per germline, CDR1 SGHDT and CDR2 YYEEEE. The V gene lost 1 base and the J gene lost 4 bases, with 12 bases spanning the gap. The CDR3 coding sequence is TGTGCCAGCAGCTTGAGAAGGGCTGGGGGAAACACCATATATTTT. This gives the protein CASSLRRAGGNTIYF.

The genes are TRBV5-6 and TRBJ1-5; D ambiguous. CDR1 SGHDT and CDR2 YYEEEE come from the germline V gene. V lost 4 bases and J 4 bases, leaving 21 bases between the germline ends. This CDR3 has 17 residues. The CDR3 spells CASSTGLSSRRNQPQHF. Written as DNA, the CDR3 is TGTGCCAGCAGCACTGGACTGTCGTCTAGGAGGAATCAGCCCCAGCATTTT.

Of note for this clone: Other DNA sequences in this specimen translate into the identical CDR3. The rearrangement links TRBV30 to TRBJ1-5; perhaps TRBD1 as D (6 bases). The CDR3 contains 13 residues. From germline, CDR1 is GTSNPN and CDR2 SVGIG (reference sequence). Trimming cost V 1 base and J 7 bases, with 11 bases left between them. CDR3 sequence reads: CAWSDRAGQPQHF. The CDR3 coding sequence is TGTGCCTGGAGTGACAGGGCGGGGCAGCCCCAGCATTTT.

On this clone: Other DNA sequences from this sample encode an identical CDR3 as well. The gene calls are TRBV15 and TRBJ2-5; possibly TRBD2 for D (5 bases). V lost 0 bases to trimming and J lost 3 bases, with 5 bases between them. Germline CDR1 reads LNHNV; CDR2 reads YYDKDF (reference sequence). CDR3 size: 13 residues. CDR3 in DNA: TGTGCCACCAGCAGAGAGAGGGAAGAGACCCAGTACTTC. Protein: CATSREREETQYF.

This clone was recorded many times. The chain is built from TRBV10-3 and TRBJ2-2; D perhaps matches TRBD1 (6 bases). The germline V gene has CDR1 ENHRY and CDR2 SYGVKD. The CDR3 consists of 15 residues. Trimming shortened V by 6 bases and J by 0 bases, and 11 bases separated the two germline ends. This chain's CDR3 is CAISRTETNTGELFF. CDR3 coding DNA: TGTGCCATCAGCCGGACAGAAACGAACACCGGGGAGCTGTTTTTT.

V is TRBV28 and J is TRBJ2-1; 9 bases fit TRBD2. The CDR3 covers 17 residues. In germline, CDR1 is MDHEN, CDR2 SYDVKM. The ends lost 0 bases at V and 4 bases at J; junction bases unmatched: 7. The chain's CDR3 is CASSLWGLASTYNEQFF. The CDR3 DNA reads TGTGCCAGCAGTTTATGGGGACTAGCTTCCACTTACAATGAGCAGTTCTTC.

The chain joins TRBV11-2 to TRBJ1-2; a possible D gene is TRBD1 (6 bases). CDR3 length equals 12 residues. Germline loops: CDR1 SGHAT, CDR2 FQNNGV. Trimming took off 8 bases at V and 1 base at J, with 8 bases between the two ends. In DNA, the CDR3 is TGTGCCAGCGGACAGAATAACTATGGCTACACCTTC. It translates to CASGQNNYGYTF.

V is TRBV10-3 and J is TRBJ2-5; D unresolved. This CDR3 contains 15 residues. Germline V gene lookup returns CDR1 ENHRY and CDR2 SYGVKD. V shed 6 bases and J shed 2 bases, with 16 bases lying between them. In DNA, the CDR3 is TGTGCCATCAGCAGTACCCCAGGAGCTCAAGAGACCCAGTACTTC. This sequence encodes CAISSTPGAQETQYF.

The chain employs TRBV29-1 and TRBJ2-7; the D is unclear. Per the germline V gene, CDR1 is SQVTM and CDR2 is ANQGSEA. This CDR3 is 12 amino acids long. V was cut by 6 bases and J by 3 bases, with 12 bases left in between. CDR3 DNA sequence: TGCAGCGTGTGTAGGGCGGACTACGAGCAGTACTTC. Its protein is CSVCRADYEQYF.

A note on this clone: Additional DNA sequences in this sample encode the identical CDR3. The V gene is TRBV18, the J gene TRBJ2-2; D is unresolved. V dropped 2 bases and J dropped 2 bases, with 3 bases sitting between them. Germline lookup yields CDR1 KGHSH and CDR2 LQKENI. This CDR3 is built from 13 residues. CDR3 in amino acids: CASSPLNTGELFF. The CDR3, as DNA: TGTGCCAGCTCACCATTAAACACCGGGGAGCTGTTTTTT.

The chain employs TRBV9 and TRBJ2-7; 7 positions match TRBD1. The CDR3 loop spans 16 amino acids. Germline V gives CDR1 SGDLS, CDR2 YYNGEE. V was clipped by 0 bases and J by 0 bases; unmatched bases: 6. The CDR3 DNA is TGTGCCAGCAGCGTAGGTGACAGGGTCGGCTCCTACGAGCAGTACTTC. Its translation: CASSVGDRVGSYEQYF.

The chain links TRBV29-1 to TRBJ2-7; 11 bases agree with TRBD2. V shed 4 bases and J 5 bases; nucleotides not matched to a gene: 4. Germline-derived CDR1 and CDR2 are SQVTM and ANQGSEA. This CDR3 is built from 13 residues. In DNA form, the CDR3 reads TGCAGCGTTGCGGGACTAGCGGTCCACGAGCAGTACTTC. It is translated as CSVAGLAVHEQYF.

The chain uses TRBV9 and TRBJ1-1; perhaps TRBD1 as D (5 bases). There are 15 residues in the CDR3. Per the germline V gene, CDR1 is SGDLS and CDR2 is YYNGEE. The V end was cut by 1 base, the J end by 0 bases, with 10 bases between. In nucleotides, the CDR3 is TGTGCCAGCAGCGTAAATACAGGCATGAACACTGAAGCTTTCTTT. It translates to CASSVNTGMNTEAFF.

V usage is TRBV13 and J usage is TRBJ1-4; D gene ambiguous. The CDR3 runs 13 residues. Germline CDR1 and CDR2: PRHDT and FYEKMQ (reference sequence). Trimming removed 5 bases at V and 8 bases at J, with 12 bases between. The CDR3, as DNA: TGTGCCAGCAGCCCCCTGGATAGCGAAAAACTGTTTTTT. Amino acid sequence: CASSPLDSEKLFF.

The chain is built from TRBV7-8 and TRBJ1-5, with D perhaps matching TRBD1 (6 bases). With 1 base removed from V and 0 bases from J, the gap between germline ends came to 16 bases. CDR1 is SGHVS, CDR2 FQNEAQ, per germline. The CDR3 runs to 18 residues. CDR3 sequence (DNA): TGTGCCAGCAGCTTAGAGCGGGCCGCAGGGGATAGCAATCAGCCCCAGCATTTT. Its protein product is CASSLERAAGDSNQPQHF.

In nucleotides, the CDR3 is TGTGCCAGTAGGTCTAGCGGGGAAGGGGATACGCAGTATTTT. It yields the protein CASRSSGEGDTQYF. The chain carries TRBV19 and TRBJ2-3, with 9 bases aligning to TRBD2. The V gene end was trimmed by 6 bases and the J gene end by 6 bases; junction bases not matched to a gene: 7. CDR1 and CDR2 from the germline V gene are LNHDA and SQIVND (reference sequence). CDR3 size: 14 residues.

This clone is a singleton in its sample. The CDR3 sequence is CASSLFRDVEAFF. In DNA, the CDR3 is TGTGCCAGCAGTTTGTTCAGGGATGTTGAAGCTTTCTTT. The V gene is TRBV28, the J gene TRBJ1-1, with D possibly TRBD1 on 5 matching bases. V was trimmed by 3 bases and J by 7 bases, leaving 12 bases between them. The CDR3 runs to 13 residues. CDR1 MDHEN and CDR2 SYDVKM come from the germline V gene.

This clone was detected only once. This chain connects TRBV6-5 to TRBJ2-5; D is unclear. Trimming removed 0 bases at V and 6 bases at J, with 11 bases between. Germline CDR1 is MNHEY and CDR2 is SVGAGI. The CDR3 is made up of 14 amino acids. The CDR3 here is CASSYSANLKTQYF. CDR3 DNA sequence: TGTGCCAGCAGTTACTCCGCAAACTTGAAGACCCAGTACTTC.

This rearrangement joins TRBV18 to TRBJ1-5; D is ambiguous. V shed 0 bases and J shed 6 bases, with 15 bases lying between them. Germline CDR1 is KGHSH and CDR2 is LQKENI. The CDR3 is 16 amino acids. The CDR3 DNA reads TGTGCCAGCTCACCACCGGACGAAGTATGGGGTCAGCCCCAGCATTTT. Translating gives CASSPPDEVWGQPQHF.

V is TRBV6-6 and J is TRBJ1-3, with D maybe TRBD1 (5 bases). Germline lookup yields CDR1 MNHNY and CDR2 SVGAGI (reference sequence). Deletions cut 5 bases from V and 0 bases from J, with 11 bases between. This CDR3 spans 15 amino acids. CDR3 residues: CASSAGHPSGNTIYF. CDR3 in DNA: TGTGCCAGCAGTGCTGGACATCCCTCTGGAAACACCATATATTTT.

This chain uses TRBV7-9 with TRBJ2-7; no clear D gene. V was pared by 3 bases and J by 6 bases, with 15 bases between. The CDR3 contains 14 residues. The germline gives CDR1 SEHNR, CDR2 FQNEAQ (reference sequence). The CDR3 sequence: CASSFGPSSPEQYF. Written as DNA, the CDR3 is TGTGCCAGCAGCTTTGGGCCTAGTAGTCCCGAGCAGTACTTC.

Comments on this clone: Just one base apart from a much larger clone, this may be a read error. The V call is TRBV27, the J call TRBJ1-2; TRBD1 aligns across 7 bases. This CDR3 is built from 14 residues. V lost 6 bases, J lost 0 bases, and 4 bases stayed unmatched. Germline loops: CDR1 MNHEY, CDR2 SMNVEV (reference sequence). This chain's CDR3 is CASSAGTANYGYTF. The CDR3 DNA sequence: TGTGCCAGCAGCGCCGGGACAGCTAACTATGGCTACACCTTC.

CDR3 sequence (DNA): TGTGCCAGCAGCTTAGTGACTAGTTACTTCTCCTACAATGAGCAGTTCTTC. Encoded protein: CASSLVTSYFSYNEQFF. The rearrangement uses TRBV7-9 and TRBJ2-1; D is perhaps TRBD2 (6 bases). Trimming took 1 base from V and 0 from J, leaving 13 bases between them. The CDR3 has 17 amino acids. Germline CDR1 is SEHNR and CDR2 is FQNEAQ (reference sequence).

CDR3 protein: CASSYWKGSTEAFF. CDR3 coding DNA: TGTGCCAGCAGTTACTGGAAAGGTTCCACTGAAGCTTTCTTT. The chain employs TRBV6-5 and TRBJ1-1; D not resolved. This CDR3 spans 14 amino acids. V lost 1 base and J 4 bases, leaving 10 bases between the germline ends. Germline CDR1 is MNHEY and CDR2 is SVGAGI.